The TCR beta chain under discussion was sequenced for a study of T cells expressing NK-cell markers. Study summary: One of the eight sequenced donors was seronegative, whereas the other seven were HCMV-seropositive.

Details on this clonotype: Its antigen remains unidentified.

With UMIs, 5'RACE template switching was used to make TCR beta cDNA. Using the 5' RACE reads, TCRdb records one entry per CDR3 protein without DNA. The sample table sets out 150,000 or so distinct CDR3 sequences. CDR3 length equals 14 residues. Germline V gene sequence: CDR1 GTSNPN, CDR2 SVGIG (reference sequence). Findings and limits, study-wide: The CD3+CD56-NKG2C+ fraction was also led by these clonotypes in several donors.

Source material: blood T cells: a sorted CD56 or NKG2C T cell subset, CD4+ or CD8+ T cells, or bulk PBMC T cells (not recorded which). The V call is TRBV30, the J call TRBJ2-2. The sequence derives from a woman between 18 and 70 years old in good health. The chain's CDR3 is CAWKGSLNTGELFF.